Below, 14 T cell receptor beta chains from the same sample are listed, as sequenced in a study of shared clonotypes between healthy human individuals. The data were produced by immunoSEQ multiplex PCR, yet TCRdb's version contains in-frame clones alone and is incomplete. The sample records around 2.5 million clones, approximately 93% being singletons. Sample: naive CD4+ T cells from PBMCs. Subset defined: CD45RA+ positively selected. The receptors stem from a man younger than 30 in good health. Some clones in this sample may be carry-over from other donors' samples.

The genes are TRBV7-3 and TRBJ2-7; 14 nucleotides agree with TRBD2. Per germline, CDR1 SGHTA and CDR2 FQGTGA. There are 16 residues in the CDR3. Trimming removed 5 bases from V and 5 bases from J; junction bases left unmatched: 8. CDR3 nucleotide sequence: TGTGCCAGCAGCCCCGGGACTAGCGGGAGAACAGACGAGCAGTACTTC. Protein product: CASSPGTSGRTDEQYF.

The chain has TRBV10-3 and TRBJ2-1; TRBD2 aligns across 13 bases. V shed 6 bases, J shed 6 bases, and the junction held 8 bases outside the gene matches. CDR3 length: 16 amino acids. Germline V CDR1 and CDR2: ENHRY, SYGVKD. The CDR3 DNA sequence: TGTGCCATCAGCCCGGGACTAGCGGGATCACGCAATGAGCAGTTCTTC. Its translation: CAISPGLAGSRNEQFF.

The CDR3, as DNA: TGTGCCACCAGCAGAGATCCGGGGGCCAACGAGCAGTACTTC. Translated, it gives CATSRDPGANEQYF. V and J are TRBV15 and TRBJ2-7; D could derive from TRBD1 or TRBD2 (6 bases each). The CDR3 has 14 residues. Looked up from germline, CDR1 is LNHNV and CDR2 is YYDKDF (reference sequence). Trimming took 0 bases from V and 5 from J, leaving 11 bases between them. The variable domain in full, completed from reference TRBV15 and TRBJ2-7, reads DAMVIQNPRYQVTQFGKPVTLSCSQTLNHNVMYWYQQKSSQAPKLLFHYYDKDFNNEADTPDNFQSRRPNTSFCFLDIRSPGLGDTAMYLCATSRDPGANEQYFGPGTRLTVT.

The chain couples TRBV4-1 to TRBJ2-7; 8 positions agree with TRBD2. Germline V gene sequence: CDR1 MGHRA, CDR2 YSYEKL. The CDR3 contains 17 residues. V shed 4 bases, J shed 3 bases, and the junction held 14 bases outside the gene matches. The CDR3 is CASSPTPGTSYLYEQYF. DNA for the CDR3: TGCGCCAGCAGCCCGACCCCCGGGACTAGTTATCTCTACGAGCAGTACTTC.

The genes are TRBV15 and TRBJ1-5; 8 bases are shared with TRBD1. The CDR3 has 15 residues. Germline CDR1 reads LNHNV; CDR2 reads YYDKDF (reference sequence). Trimming took 5 bases from V and 4 from J; bases not matched to a gene: 7. CDR3 loop: CATSQDRERNQPQHF. The CDR3 region has the DNA TGTGCCACCAGCCAGGACAGGGAAAGAAATCAGCCCCAGCATTTT. Full variable domain (remainder filled in from reference TRBV15 and TRBJ1-5): DAMVIQNPRYQVTQFGKPVTLSCSQTLNHNVMYWYQQKSSQAPKLLFHYYDKDFNNEADTPDNFQSRRPNTSFCFLDIRSPGLGDTAMYLCATSQDRERNQPQHFGDGTRLSIL.

On this clone itself: Other DNA sequences from this sample encode an identical CDR3 as well. The rearrangement uses TRBV5-6 and TRBJ2-3, with D uncertain. Germline loops: CDR1 SGHDT, CDR2 YYEEEE. Trimming cost V 0 bases and J 1 base, with 3 bases left between them. This CDR3 is 13 amino acids long. The CDR3 here is CASSLERTDTQYF. For the CDR3, the DNA is TGTGCCAGCAGCTTGGAACGCACAGATACGCAGTATTTT.

This rearrangement joins TRBV6-1 to TRBJ2-7, with 8 bases identical to TRBD1. Trimming cost V 4 bases and J 4 bases; bases outside gene matches: 9. Looked up from germline, CDR1 is MNHNS and CDR2 is SASEGT. CDR3 length equals 15 residues. The CDR3 DNA follows: TGTGCCAGCAGTGGCCGGGACAGGCTGAGGTACGAGCAGTACTTC. This sequence encodes CASSGRDRLRYEQYF.

V usage is TRBV20-1 and J usage is TRBJ1-2; D unclear. Germline CDR1 and CDR2: DFQATT and SNEGSKA (reference sequence). The CDR3 runs to 10 residues. V was cut by 3 bases and J by 6 bases, with 5 bases left in between. In nucleotides, the CDR3 is TGCAGTGCTAGGATCGATGGCTACACCTTC. This codes for CSARIDGYTF.

This clone was counted only a few times. V is TRBV2 and J is TRBJ2-7; D is unclear. The CDR3 contains 12 residues. CDR1 is SNHLY and CDR2 is FYNNEI in the germline V gene. The ends were cut back, 3 bases at V and 3 bases at J, with 6 bases in the middle. CDR3 nucleotides: TGTGCCAGCAGTGACAGATACTACGAGCAGTACTTC. Its protein product is CASSDRYYEQYF. Variable domain in full (rest from reference TRBV2 and TRBJ2-7): EPEVTQTPSHQVTQMGQEVILRCVPISNHLYFYWYRQILGQKVEFLVSFYNNEISEKSEIFDDQFSVERPDGSNFTLKIRSTKLEDSAMYFCASSDRYYEQYFGPGTRLTVT.

This chain connects TRBV5-5 to TRBJ2-2; D is unresolved. There are 13 residues in the CDR3. Germline V CDR1 and CDR2: SGHKS, YYEKEE (reference sequence). V was clipped by 2 bases and J by 6 bases, with 8 bases between them. CDR3 in amino acids: CASSFWSSGELFF. In nucleotides, the CDR3 is TGTGCCAGCAGCTTTTGGAGCTCCGGGGAGCTGTTTTTT.

This CDR3 is CAISETGGGAYEQYF. In DNA, the CDR3 is TGTGCCATCAGTGAGACGGGAGGGGGGGCCTACGAGCAGTACTTC. The chain links TRBV10-3 to TRBJ2-7; 8 bases are a match to TRBD2. J was trimmed by 2 bases and V by 2 bases; bases with no gene match: 5. The CDR3 totals 15 residues. Germline CDR1 and CDR2: ENHRY and SYGVKD.

This clone was detected once. V is TRBV15 and J is TRBJ2-1, with 9 bases fitting TRBD2. V lost 5 bases to trimming and J lost 13 bases; unmatched junction nucleotides: 6. The germline V gene has CDR1 LNHNV and CDR2 YYDKDF (reference sequence). This CDR3 comprises 12 residues. CDR3 protein: CATSFGREGQFF. The CDR3 bases are TGTGCCACCAGCTTTGGGCGGGAGGGCCAGTTCTTC.

The V and J genes are TRBV5-1 and TRBJ2-2; possibly TRBD1 for D (5 bases). Germline CDR1 is SGHRS and CDR2 is YFSETQ. V was pared by 4 bases and J by 0 bases, with 10 bases between. The CDR3 consists of 15 residues. The CDR3 spells CASSGRTPNTGELFF. The CDR3 coding sequence is TGCGCCAGCAGCGGACGGACACCGAACACCGGGGAGCTGTTTTTT.

The V call is TRBV10-3, the J call TRBJ1-5; no reliable D call. V lost 2 bases and J 6 bases, leaving 8 bases between the germline ends. CDR3 length: 13 residues. CDR1 is ENHRY, CDR2 SYGVKD, per germline. CDR3 in DNA: TGTGCCATCAGTGAGCTGAGTTTTCAGCCCCAGCATTTT. This codes for CAISELSFQPQHF.